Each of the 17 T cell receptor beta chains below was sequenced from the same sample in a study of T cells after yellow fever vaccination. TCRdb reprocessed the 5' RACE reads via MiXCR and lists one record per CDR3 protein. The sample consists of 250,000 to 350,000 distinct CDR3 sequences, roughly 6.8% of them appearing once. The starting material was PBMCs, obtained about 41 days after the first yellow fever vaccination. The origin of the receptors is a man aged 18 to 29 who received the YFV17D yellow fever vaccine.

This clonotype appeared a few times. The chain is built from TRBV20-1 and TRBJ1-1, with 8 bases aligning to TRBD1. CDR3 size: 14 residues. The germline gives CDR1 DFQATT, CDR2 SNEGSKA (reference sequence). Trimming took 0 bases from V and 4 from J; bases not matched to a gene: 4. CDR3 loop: CSARDRTGSTEAFF. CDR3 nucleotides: TGCAGTGCTAGAGACCGGACAGGGAGCACTGAAGCTTTCTTT.

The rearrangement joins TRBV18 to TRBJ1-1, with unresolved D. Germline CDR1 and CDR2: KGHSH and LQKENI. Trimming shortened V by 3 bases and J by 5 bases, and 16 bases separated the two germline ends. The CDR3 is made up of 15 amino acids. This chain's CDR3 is CASSPLEAVTTEAFF. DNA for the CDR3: TGTGCCAGCTCACCCCTAGAGGCAGTGACGACTGAAGCTTTCTTT.

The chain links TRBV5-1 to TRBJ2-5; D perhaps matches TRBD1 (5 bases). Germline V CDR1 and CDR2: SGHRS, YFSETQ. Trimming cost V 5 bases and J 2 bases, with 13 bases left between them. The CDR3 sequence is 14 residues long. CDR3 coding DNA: TGCGCCAGCAGTCCGACAGCGTCGCAAGAGACCCAGTACTTC. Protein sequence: CASSPTASQETQYF.

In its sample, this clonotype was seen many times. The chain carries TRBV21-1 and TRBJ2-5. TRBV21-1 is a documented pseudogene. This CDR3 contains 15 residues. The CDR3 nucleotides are TGTGCCAGCAGCAAATTTCACTGCCTCCAAGAGACCCAGTACTTC. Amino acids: CASSKFHCLQETQYF.

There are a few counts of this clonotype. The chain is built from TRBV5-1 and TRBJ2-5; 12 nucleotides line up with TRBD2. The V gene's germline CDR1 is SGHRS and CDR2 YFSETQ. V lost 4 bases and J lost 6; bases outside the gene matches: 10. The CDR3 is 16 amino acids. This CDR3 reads CASSDHRLAGAQTQYF. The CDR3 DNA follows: TGCGCCAGCAGCGACCACCGACTAGCGGGGGCCCAGACCCAGTACTTC.

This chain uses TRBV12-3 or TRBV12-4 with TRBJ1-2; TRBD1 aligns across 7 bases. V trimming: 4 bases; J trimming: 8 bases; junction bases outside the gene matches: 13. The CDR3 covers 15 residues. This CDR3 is CASSSELRQGGGYTF. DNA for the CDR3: TGTGCCAGCAGTTCCGAACTTCGACAGGGAGGAGGCTACACCTTC.

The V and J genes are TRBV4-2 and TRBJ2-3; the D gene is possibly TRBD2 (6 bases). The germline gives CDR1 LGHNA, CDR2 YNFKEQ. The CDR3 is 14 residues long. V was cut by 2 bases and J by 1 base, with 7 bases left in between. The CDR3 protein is CASSQWGGTDTQYF. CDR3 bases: TGTGCCAGCAGCCAATGGGGGGGCACAGATACGCAGTATTTT.

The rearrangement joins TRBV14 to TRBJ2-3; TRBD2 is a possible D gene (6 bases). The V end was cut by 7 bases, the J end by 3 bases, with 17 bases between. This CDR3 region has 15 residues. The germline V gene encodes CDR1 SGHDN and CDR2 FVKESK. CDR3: CASTRDSIITDTQYF. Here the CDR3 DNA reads TGTGCCAGCACCAGGGACTCCATAATTACAGATACGCAGTATTTT.

Here the CDR3 reads CASSLEPAGTRFSGANVLTF. CDR3 nucleotides: TGTGCCAGCAGTTTAGAGCCAGCCGGCACCCGTTTCTCTGGGGCCAACGTCCTGACTTTC. This chain joins TRBV12-3 or TRBV12-4 and TRBJ2-6, with unresolved D. V was cut by 1 base and J by 0 bases, with 19 bases left in between. CDR3 length: 20 residues.

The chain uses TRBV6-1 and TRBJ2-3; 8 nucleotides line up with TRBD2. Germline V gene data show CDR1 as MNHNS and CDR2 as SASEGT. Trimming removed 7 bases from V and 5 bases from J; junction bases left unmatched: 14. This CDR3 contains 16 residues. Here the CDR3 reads CASILSSGVAGDTQYF. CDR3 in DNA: TGTGCCAGCATCTTGAGTAGCGGGGTCGCGGGAGATACGCAGTATTTT.

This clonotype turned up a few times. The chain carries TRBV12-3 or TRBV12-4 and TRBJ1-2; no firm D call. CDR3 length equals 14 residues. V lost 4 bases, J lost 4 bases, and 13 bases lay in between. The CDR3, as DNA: TGTGCCAGCAGTTCCTTACTGAAGCTCTATGGCTACACCTTC. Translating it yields CASSSLLKLYGYTF.

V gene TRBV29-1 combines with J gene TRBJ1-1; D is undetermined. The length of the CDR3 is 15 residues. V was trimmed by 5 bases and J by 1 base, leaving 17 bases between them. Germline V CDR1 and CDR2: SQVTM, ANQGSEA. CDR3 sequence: CSVQVGPGRNTEAFF. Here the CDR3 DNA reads TGCAGCGTTCAAGTAGGACCGGGAAGGAACACTGAAGCTTTCTTT.

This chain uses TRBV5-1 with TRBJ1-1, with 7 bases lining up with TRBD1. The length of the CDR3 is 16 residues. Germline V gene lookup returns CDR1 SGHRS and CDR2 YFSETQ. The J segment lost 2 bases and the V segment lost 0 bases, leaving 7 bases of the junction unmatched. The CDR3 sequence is CASSLGDREINTEAFF. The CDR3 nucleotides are TGCGCCAGCAGCTTGGGAGACAGGGAGATTAACACTGAAGCTTTCTTT.

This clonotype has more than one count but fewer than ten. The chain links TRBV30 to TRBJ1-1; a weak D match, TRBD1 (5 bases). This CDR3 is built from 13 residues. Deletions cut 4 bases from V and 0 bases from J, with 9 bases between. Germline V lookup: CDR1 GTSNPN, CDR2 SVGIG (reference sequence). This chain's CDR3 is CAWKGRVNTEAFF. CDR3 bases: TGTGCCTGGAAAGGCAGGGTGAACACTGAAGCTTTCTTT.

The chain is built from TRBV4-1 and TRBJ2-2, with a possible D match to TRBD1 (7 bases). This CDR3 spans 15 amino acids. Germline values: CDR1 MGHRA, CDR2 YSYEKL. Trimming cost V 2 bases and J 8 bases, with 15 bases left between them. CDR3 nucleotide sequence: TGCGCCAGCAGCCAACCACAGGGGAGCGGGGGGGAGCTGTTTTTT. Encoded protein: CASSQPQGSGGELFF.

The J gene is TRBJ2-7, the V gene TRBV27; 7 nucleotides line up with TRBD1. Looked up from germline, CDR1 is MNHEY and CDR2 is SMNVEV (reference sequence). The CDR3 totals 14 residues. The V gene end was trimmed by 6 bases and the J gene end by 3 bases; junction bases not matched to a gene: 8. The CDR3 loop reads CASSHTGTVYEQYF. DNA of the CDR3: TGTGCCAGCAGCCACACCGGGACAGTCTACGAGCAGTACTTC.

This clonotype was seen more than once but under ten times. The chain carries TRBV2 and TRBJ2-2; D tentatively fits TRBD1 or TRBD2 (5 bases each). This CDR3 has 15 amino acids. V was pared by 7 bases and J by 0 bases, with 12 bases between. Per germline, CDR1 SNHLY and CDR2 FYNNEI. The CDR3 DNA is TGTGCCAGCAAACGGGACCGAGCGAACACCGGGGAGCTGTTTTTT. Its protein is CASKRDRANTGELFF.